This T cell receptor beta chain came from a study of OX40 agonist ivuxolimab in advanced cancers. For this clone: No antigen is known for it.

Study observations and caveats: Clonal expansion from baseline to week 6 occurred in both CD4+ and CD8+ T cells.

V lost 1 base and J 5 bases, leaving 20 bases between the germline ends. The CDR3 extends over 17 amino acids. Germline assignment: CDR1 SGHTA and CDR2 FQGNSA. TCRdb's copy holds only in-frame clones and misses some; the assay was immunoSEQ multiplex PCR. The profile shows roughly 86,000 clones, 80% to 90% of them singletons. This chain connects TRBV7-2 to TRBJ2-5, with D possibly matching TRBD1 (6 bases). The source of this sequence is an adult with an advanced solid tumor such as melanoma, head and neck, liver or kidney cancer. This material consisted of CD4+ or CD8+ T cells sorted from blood, taken in a trial of the OX40 agonist ivuxolimab. CDR3 in DNA: TGTGCCAGCAGCTTAGTTCAAACAGGGTGGGGTTCGGAGACCCAGTACTTC. This codes for CASSLVQTGWGSETQYF.